This is a list of T cell receptor beta chains from one sample in a study of blood T cell repertoires in COVID-19. Only in-frame clones appear in the TCRdb table, and some are missing; sequencing was by immunoSEQ multiplex PCR. This repertoire shows 75,000 to 85,000 clones, over 75% found once; its top ten account for 40% to 55%. The sequenced sample consisted of peripheral blood. The source of these receptors is a human donor in a cohort sampled during active COVID-19. The CDR3 runs from the conserved cysteine through the conserved F or W. The order of the fields is CDR3 length, V gene, clone size, J gene, D gene, CDR3 protein, CDR3 DNA. The D gene is left open where the match is weak. Clone size is given for some rows only: seen once, a few or many times, or a class if the clone is expanded.

16	TRBV9	-	TRBJ1-1	TRBD1	CASSPWDRGVRTEAFF	TGTGCCAGCAGCCCTTGGGACAGGGGAGTTAGGACTGAAGCTTTCTTT
13	TRBV7-3	once	TRBJ2-1	-	CATSAGRYNEQFF	TGTGCCACCTCGGCAGGGCGCTACAATGAGCAGTTCTTC
16	TRBV24-1	-	TRBJ2-7	-	CATSDSQHAWSYEQYF	TGTGCCACCAGTGATTCCCAACACGCCTGGAGCTACGAGCAGTACTTC
15	TRBV7-9	few	TRBJ2-1	TRBD2	CASSPRLAGHNEQFF	TGTGCCAGCAGCCCCCGACTAGCGGGACACAATGAGCAGTTCTTC
15	TRBV6-5	-	TRBJ2-5	-	CASSYEGRGPETQYF	TGTGCCAGCAGTTACGAGGGGCGGGGCCCGGAGACCCAGTACTTC
15	TRBV19	-	TRBJ1-3	TRBD1	CASSGRDRGRNTIYF	TGTGCCAGTAGTGGCCGGGACAGGGGCCGAAACACCATATATTTT
16	TRBV24-1	-	TRBJ1-2	-	CATSDPGEGTVYGYTF	TGTGCCACCAGTGACCCCGGTGAGGGAACAGTCTATGGCTACACCTTC
13	TRBV19	-	TRBJ1-5	-	CASSPRLNQPQHF	TGTGCCAGTAGTCCCAGGTTAAATCAGCCCCAGCATTTT
16	TRBV6-2/TRBV6-3	few	TRBJ2-2	-	CASSGLGTANTGELFF	TGTGCCAGCAGTGGCTTGGGGACTGCGAACACCGGGGAGCTGTTTTTT
14	TRBV6-5	-	TRBJ2-3	TRBD2	CASKREYSTDTQYF	TGTGCCAGCAAGCGGGAGTATAGCACAGATACGCAGTATTTT
13	TRBV7-2	once	TRBJ1-2	TRBD1	CASSSGQGYGYTF	TGTGCCAGCAGCTCCGGACAGGGCTATGGCTACACCTTC
13	TRBV5-1	-	TRBJ1-1	-	CASSWTDSTEAFF	TGCGCCAGCAGCTGGACGGACAGCACTGAAGCTTTCTTT
12	TRBV2	-	TRBJ2-3	-	CASSAGTDTQYF	TGTGCCAGCAGTGCCGGCACAGATACGCAGTATTTT
15	TRBV6-5	-	TRBJ1-5	-	CASSPVTGPNQPQHF	TGTGCCAGCAGCCCCGTGACAGGCCCGAATCAGCCCCAGCATTTT
17	TRBV3-1/TRBV3-2	-	TRBJ2-7	TRBD2	CASSQASTGRESYEQYF	TGTGCCAGCAGCCAAGCAAGTACGGGGAGGGAATCCTACGAGCAGTACTTC
14	TRBV28	-	TRBJ2-1	-	CASSRAGTYNEQFF	TGTGCCAGCAGTAGGGCAGGGACCTACAATGAGCAGTTCTTC